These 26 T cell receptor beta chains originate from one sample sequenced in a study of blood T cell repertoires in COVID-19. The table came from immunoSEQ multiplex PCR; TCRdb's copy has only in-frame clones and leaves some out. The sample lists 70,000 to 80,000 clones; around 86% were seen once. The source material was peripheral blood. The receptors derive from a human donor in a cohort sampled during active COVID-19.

The CDR3 DNA is TGTGCCAGCAAGTCCTCAGCCGGGACTAGCCAGTTCTTC. This gives the protein CASKSSAGTSQFF. V is TRBV2 and J is TRBJ2-1; 9 nucleotides match TRBD2. The CDR3 runs 13 residues. Losses at the gene ends were 7 bases for V and 13 bases for J; bases not matched to a gene: 11. Looked up from germline, CDR1 is SNHLY and CDR2 is FYNNEI.

The CDR3 DNA follows: TGTGCCAGCAGCACGGAGCACAGGGGGGGGAATGAGCAGTTCTTC. Protein: CASSTEHRGGNEQFF. This chain joins TRBV6-4 and TRBJ2-1, with a weak D call TRBD1 (8 bases). V was clipped by 6 bases and J by 7 bases, with 19 bases between them. CDR3 length equals 15 residues. CDR1 MRHNA and CDR2 SNTAGT come from the germline V gene.

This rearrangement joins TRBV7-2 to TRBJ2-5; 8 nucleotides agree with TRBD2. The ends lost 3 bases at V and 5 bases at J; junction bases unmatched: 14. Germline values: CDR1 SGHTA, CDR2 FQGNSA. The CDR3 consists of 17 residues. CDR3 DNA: TGTGCCAGCAGCTTCAGGCCCCCCGGGACTAGACAGGAGACCCAGTACTTC. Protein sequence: CASSFRPPGTRQETQYF.

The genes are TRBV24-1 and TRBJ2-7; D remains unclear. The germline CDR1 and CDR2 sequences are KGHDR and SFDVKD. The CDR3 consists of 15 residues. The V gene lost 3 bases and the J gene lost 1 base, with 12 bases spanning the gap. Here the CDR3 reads CATSDLPPRSYEQYF. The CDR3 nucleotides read TGTGCCACCAGTGATCTTCCCCCCAGGTCCTACGAGCAGTACTTC.

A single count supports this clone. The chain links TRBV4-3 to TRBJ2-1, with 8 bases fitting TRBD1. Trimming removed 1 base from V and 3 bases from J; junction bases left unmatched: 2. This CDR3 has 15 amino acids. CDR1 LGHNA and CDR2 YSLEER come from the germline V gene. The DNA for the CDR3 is TGCGCCAGCAGCCAAGGAGACAGGGGCTACAATGAGCAGTTCTTC. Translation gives CASSQGDRGYNEQFF.

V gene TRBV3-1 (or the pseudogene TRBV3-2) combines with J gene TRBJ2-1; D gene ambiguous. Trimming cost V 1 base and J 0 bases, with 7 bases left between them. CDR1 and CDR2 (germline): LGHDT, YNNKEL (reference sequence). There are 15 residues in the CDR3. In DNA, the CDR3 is TGTGCCAGCAGCCAAGGTACCGGCTCCTACAATGAGCAGTTCTTC. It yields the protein CASSQGTGSYNEQFF.

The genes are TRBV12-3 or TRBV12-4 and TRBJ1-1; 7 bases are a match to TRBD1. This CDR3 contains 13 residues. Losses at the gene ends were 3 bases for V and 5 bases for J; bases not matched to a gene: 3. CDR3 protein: CASSLAGGTEAFF. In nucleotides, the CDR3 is TGTGCCAGCAGTTTGGCAGGGGGGACTGAAGCTTTCTTT.

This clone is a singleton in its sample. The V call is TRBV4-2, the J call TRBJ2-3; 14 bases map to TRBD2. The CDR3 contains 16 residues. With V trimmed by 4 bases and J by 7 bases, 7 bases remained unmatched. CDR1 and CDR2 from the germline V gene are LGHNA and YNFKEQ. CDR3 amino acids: CASSPRLAGGLHTQYF. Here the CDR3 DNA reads TGTGCCAGCAGCCCCAGACTAGCGGGGGGGCTCCATACGCAGTATTTT.

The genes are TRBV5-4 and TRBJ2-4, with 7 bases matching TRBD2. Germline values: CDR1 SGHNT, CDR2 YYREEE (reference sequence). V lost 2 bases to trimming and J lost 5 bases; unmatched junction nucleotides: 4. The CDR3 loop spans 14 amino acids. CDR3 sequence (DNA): TGTGCCAGCAGCTTAGCGGGAAGTGAAAACATTCAGTACTTC. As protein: CASSLAGSENIQYF.

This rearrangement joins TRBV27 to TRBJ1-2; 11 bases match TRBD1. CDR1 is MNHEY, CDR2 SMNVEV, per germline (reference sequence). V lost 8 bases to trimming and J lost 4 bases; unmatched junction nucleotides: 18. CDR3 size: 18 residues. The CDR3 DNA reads TGTGCCAGCTCCCGAACCCCCGGACAGGGGGCGAGGGTCTATGGCTACACCTTC. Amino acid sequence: CASSRTPGQGARVYGYTF.

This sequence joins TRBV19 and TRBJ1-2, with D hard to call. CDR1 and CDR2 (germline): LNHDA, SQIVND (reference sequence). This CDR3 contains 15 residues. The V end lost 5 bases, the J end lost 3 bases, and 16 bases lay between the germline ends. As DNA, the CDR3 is TGTGCCAGTAGTCTCGCCAGATCGAGGGACTATGGCTACACCTTC. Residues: CASSLARSRDYGYTF. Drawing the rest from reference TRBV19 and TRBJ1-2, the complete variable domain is DGGITQSPKYLFRKEGQNVTLSCEQNLNHDAMYWYRQDPGQGLRLIYYSQIVNDFQKGDIAEGYSVSREKKESFPLTVTSAQKNPTAFYLCASSLARSRDYGYTFGSGTRLTVV.

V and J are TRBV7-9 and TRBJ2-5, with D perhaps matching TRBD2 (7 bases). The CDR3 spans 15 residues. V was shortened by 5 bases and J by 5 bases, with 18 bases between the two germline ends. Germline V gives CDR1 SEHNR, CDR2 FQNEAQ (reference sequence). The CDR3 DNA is TGTGCCAGCAGCCCGCTTAGGGGGGGGCCGGAGACCCAGTACTTC. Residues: CASSPLRGGPETQYF.

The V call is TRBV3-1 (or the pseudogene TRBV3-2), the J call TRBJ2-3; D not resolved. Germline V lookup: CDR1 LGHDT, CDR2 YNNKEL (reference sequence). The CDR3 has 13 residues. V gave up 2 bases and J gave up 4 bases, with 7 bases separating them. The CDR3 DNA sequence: TGTGCCAGCAGCCAACGCTGGCCAGATACGCAGTATTTT. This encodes CASSQRWPDTQYF.

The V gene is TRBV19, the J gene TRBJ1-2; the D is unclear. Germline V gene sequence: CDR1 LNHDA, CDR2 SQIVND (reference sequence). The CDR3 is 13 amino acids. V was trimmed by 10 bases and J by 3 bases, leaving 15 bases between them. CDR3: CATTPANYYGYTF. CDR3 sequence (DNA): TGTGCCACCACTCCTGCGAACTACTATGGCTACACCTTC.

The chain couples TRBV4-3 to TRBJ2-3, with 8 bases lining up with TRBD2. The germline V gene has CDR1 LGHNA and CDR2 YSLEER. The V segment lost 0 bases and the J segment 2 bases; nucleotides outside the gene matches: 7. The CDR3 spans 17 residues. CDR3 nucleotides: TGCGCCAGCAGCCAAGATCTACCGGGGGGGGCCACAGATACGCAGTATTTT. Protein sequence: CASSQDLPGGATDTQYF.

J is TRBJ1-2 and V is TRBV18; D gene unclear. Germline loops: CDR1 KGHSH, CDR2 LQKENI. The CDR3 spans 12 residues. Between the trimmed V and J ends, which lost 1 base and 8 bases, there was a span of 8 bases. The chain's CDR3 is CASSPLQEGYTF. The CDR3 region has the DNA TGTGCCAGCTCACCACTCCAGGAAGGCTACACCTTC. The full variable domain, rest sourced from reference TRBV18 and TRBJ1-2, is NAGVMQNPRHLVRRRGQEARLRCSPMKGHSHVYWYRQLPEEGLKFMVYLQKENIIDESGMPKERFSAEFPKEGPSILRIQQVVRGDSAAYFCASSPLQEGYTFGSGTRLTVV.

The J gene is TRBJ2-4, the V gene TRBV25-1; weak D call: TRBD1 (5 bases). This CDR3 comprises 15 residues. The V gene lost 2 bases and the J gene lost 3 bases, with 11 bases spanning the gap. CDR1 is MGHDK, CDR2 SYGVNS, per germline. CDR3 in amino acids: CASSETGRDKNIQYF. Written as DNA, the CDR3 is TGTGCCAGCAGTGAAACGGGCAGGGACAAAAACATTCAGTACTTC.

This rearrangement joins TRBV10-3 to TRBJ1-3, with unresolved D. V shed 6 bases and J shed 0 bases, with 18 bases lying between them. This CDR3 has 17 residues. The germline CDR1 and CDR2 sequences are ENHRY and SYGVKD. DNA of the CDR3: TGTGCCATCAGCCCGATAACCGACACTAGCTCTGGAAACACCATATATTTT. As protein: CAISPITDTSSGNTIYF.

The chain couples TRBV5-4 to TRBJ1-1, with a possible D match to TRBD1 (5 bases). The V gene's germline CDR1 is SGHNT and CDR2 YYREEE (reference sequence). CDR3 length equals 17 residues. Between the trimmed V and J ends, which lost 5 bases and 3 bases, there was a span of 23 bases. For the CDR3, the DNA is TGTGCCAGCAGAGTCGGAGGGGTCGGGGGGAGTCACACTGAAGCTTTCTTT. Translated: CASRVGGVGGSHTEAFF.

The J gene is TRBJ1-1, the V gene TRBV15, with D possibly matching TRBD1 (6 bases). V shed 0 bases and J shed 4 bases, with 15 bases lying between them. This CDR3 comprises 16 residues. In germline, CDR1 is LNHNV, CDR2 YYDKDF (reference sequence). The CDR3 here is CATSRDPQGSGTEAFF. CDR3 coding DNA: TGTGCCACCAGCAGAGATCCCCAGGGGTCGGGCACTGAAGCTTTCTTT.

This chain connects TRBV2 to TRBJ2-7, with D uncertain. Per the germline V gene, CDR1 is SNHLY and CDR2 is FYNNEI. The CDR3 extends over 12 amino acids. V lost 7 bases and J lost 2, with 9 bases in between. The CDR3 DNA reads TGTGCCAGCAATAGCCGGCCCTACGAGCAGTACTTC. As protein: CASNSRPYEQYF.

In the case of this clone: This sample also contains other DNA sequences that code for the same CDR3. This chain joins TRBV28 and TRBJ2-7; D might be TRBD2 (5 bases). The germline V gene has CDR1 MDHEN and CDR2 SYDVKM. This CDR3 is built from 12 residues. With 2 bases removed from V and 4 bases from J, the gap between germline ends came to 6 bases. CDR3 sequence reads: CASSLTGYEQYF. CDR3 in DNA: TGTGCCAGCAGTTTAACGGGGTACGAGCAGTACTTC. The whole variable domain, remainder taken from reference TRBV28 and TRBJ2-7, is DVKVTQSSRYLVKRTGEKVFLECVQDMDHENMFWYRQDPGLGLRLIYFSYDVKMKEKGDIPEGYSVSREKKERFSLILESASTNQTSMYLCASSLTGYEQYFGPGTRLTVT.

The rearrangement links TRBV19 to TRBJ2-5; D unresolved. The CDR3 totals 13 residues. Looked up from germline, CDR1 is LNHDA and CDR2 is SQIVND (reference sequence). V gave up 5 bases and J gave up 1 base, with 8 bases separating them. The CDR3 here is CASSRQIQETQYF. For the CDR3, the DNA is TGTGCCAGTAGTCGACAAATCCAAGAGACCCAGTACTTC.

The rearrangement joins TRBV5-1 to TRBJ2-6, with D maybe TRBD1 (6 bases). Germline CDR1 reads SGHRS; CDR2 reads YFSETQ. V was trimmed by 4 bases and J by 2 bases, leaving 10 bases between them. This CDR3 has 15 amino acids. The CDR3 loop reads CASSEQGAGANVLTF. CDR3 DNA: TGCGCCAGCAGCGAACAGGGAGCTGGGGCCAACGTCCTGACTTTC.

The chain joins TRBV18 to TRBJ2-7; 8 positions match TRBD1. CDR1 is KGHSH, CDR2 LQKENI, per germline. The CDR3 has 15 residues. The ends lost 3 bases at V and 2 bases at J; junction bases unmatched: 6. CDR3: CASSPMGQAAYEQYF. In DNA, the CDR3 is TGTGCCAGCTCACCCATGGGACAGGCTGCCTACGAGCAGTACTTC.

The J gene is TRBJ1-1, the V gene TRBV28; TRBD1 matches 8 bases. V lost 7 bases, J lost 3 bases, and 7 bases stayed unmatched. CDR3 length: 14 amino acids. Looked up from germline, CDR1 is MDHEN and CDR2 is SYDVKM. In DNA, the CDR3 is TGTGCCAGCACTATTTCACAGGGGGACACTGAAGCTTTCTTT. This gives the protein CASTISQGDTEAFF.